A single sample gave rise to the 16 T cell receptor beta chains below, sequenced in a study. Measured with immunoSEQ multiplex PCR; TCRdb has only the in-frame clones, and not every one. The sample includes about 50,000 clones, approximately 95% of them seen just once. Specimen: PBMCs. The receptors were gathered from a man aged 35 to 55 with rheumatoid arthritis.

This clone was recorded a few times. V and J are TRBV6-1 and TRBJ2-7; 7 nucleotides align to TRBD1. After removal of 3 bases from V and 2 bases from J, the junction contained 10 bases not matched to a gene. Germline lookup yields CDR1 MNHNS and CDR2 SASEGT. The CDR3 consists of 16 residues. The CDR3 DNA sequence: TGTGCCAGCAGTGACCCATCAGGGGACAGAACCTACGAGCAGTACTTC. The encoded protein is CASSDPSGDRTYEQYF.

This clone was observed a single time. The chain carries TRBV2 and TRBJ1-5; D ambiguous. Trimming pared 5 bases from V and 7 bases from J, leaving 9 bases between. Per germline, CDR1 SNHLY and CDR2 FYNNEI. The CDR3 has 12 amino acids. In DNA form, the CDR3 reads TGTGCCAGCAGTTCACTACGGCAGCCCCAGCATTTT. Protein: CASSSLRQPQHF.

This clone was seen a single time. The chain has TRBV5-6 and TRBJ2-5; D is unresolved. Germline V gives CDR1 SGHDT, CDR2 YYEEEE. This CDR3 has 13 amino acids. The ends were cut back, 2 bases at V and 2 bases at J, with 7 bases in the middle. The CDR3, as DNA: TGTGCCAGCAGCTTCGACTTACAAGAGACCCAGTACTTC. Amino acids: CASSFDLQETQYF.

The chain recombines TRBV10-3 with TRBJ1-3, with D perhaps TRBD1 (5 bases). Germline-derived CDR1 and CDR2 are ENHRY and SYGVKD. Between the trimmed V and J ends, which lost 3 bases and 0 bases, there was a span of 12 bases. The CDR3 runs to 16 residues. The CDR3 DNA follows: TGTGCCATCAGTGACGGGGGACTCAGCTCTGGAAACACCATATATTTT. Translating it yields CAISDGGLSSGNTIYF.

The gene calls are TRBV28 and TRBJ1-2; the match to TRBD1 covers 7 bases. V shed 7 bases and J 0 bases; nucleotides not matched to a gene: 8. This CDR3 has 15 residues. Germline-derived CDR1 and CDR2 are MDHEN and SYDVKM. CDR3 in DNA: TGTGCCAGCAAAACGGGACAGCTAGCTAACTATGGCTACACCTTC. It codes for CASKTGQLANYGYTF.

This chain links TRBV10-3 with TRBJ1-6; the D is unclear. The CDR3 sequence is 16 residues long. CDR1 is ENHRY, CDR2 SYGVKD, per germline. Trimming cost V 0 bases and J 2 bases, with 8 bases left between them. The CDR3 is CAISESTGPYNSPLHF. The CDR3 coding sequence is TGTGCCATCAGTGAGTCGACGGGCCCCTATAATTCACCCCTCCACTTT.

V usage is TRBV12-3 or TRBV12-4 and J usage is TRBJ1-1; 9 nucleotides align to TRBD1. After removal of 1 base from V and 10 bases from J, the junction contained 4 bases not matched to a gene. This CDR3 is built from 13 residues. The CDR3 protein is CASSLDSTGGAFF. The CDR3, as DNA: TGTGCCAGCAGTTTAGATTCGACAGGGGGAGCTTTCTTT.

The rearrangement joins TRBV7-6 to TRBJ2-3, with unresolved D. The CDR3 totals 16 residues. The germline gives CDR1 SGHVS, CDR2 FNYEAQ. V was shortened by 1 base and J by 1 base, with 12 bases between the two germline ends. The CDR3 DNA sequence: TGTGCCAGCAGCTTAGTACCCCCCCCGGGCACAGATACGCAGTATTTT. Its protein product is CASSLVPPPGTDTQYF. Combining the CDR3 with reference TRBV7-6 and TRBJ2-3 gives the whole variable domain GAGVSQSPRYKVTKRGQDVALRCDPISGHVSLYWYRQALGQGPEFLTYFNYEAQQDKSGLPNDRFSAERPEGSISTLTIQRTEQRDSAMYRCASSLVPPPGTDTQYFGPGTRLTVL.

This rearrangement joins TRBV29-1 to TRBJ1-2, with no clear D. Germline values: CDR1 SQVTM, CDR2 ANQGSEA. This CDR3 contains 13 residues. The CDR3 coding sequence is TGCACCACCTCGAGCGGGGCTAACTATGGCTACACCTTC. This codes for CTTSSGANYGYTF.

The V call is TRBV5-8, the J call TRBJ2-5, with D perhaps matching TRBD1 (5 bases). The germline V gene has CDR1 SGHTS and CDR2 YDEGEE. CDR3 length: 16 residues. Trimming pared 4 bases from V and 0 bases from J, leaving 16 bases between. CDR3 nucleotide sequence: TGTGCCAGCAGCCTCGGTGGGGCCACCGACCAAGAGACCCAGTACTTC. It is translated as CASSLGGATDQETQYF.

This clone has only one observation. The chain is built from TRBV27 and TRBJ2-1; TRBD2 aligns across 11 bases. From germline, CDR1 is MNHEY and CDR2 SMNVEV (reference sequence). The CDR3 runs to 15 residues. J gave up 3 bases and V 4 bases, and 2 bases lay outside the gene matches. The CDR3 DNA reads TGTGCCAGCAGTTCCGGGACTAGCGGCTACAATGAGCAGTTCTTC. Residues: CASSSGTSGYNEQFF.

V usage is TRBV7-2 and J usage is TRBJ2-7, with 7 bases lining up with TRBD1. The CDR3 sequence is 15 residues long. Germline CDR1 SGHTA, CDR2 FQGNSA. Trimming removed 3 bases from V and 3 bases from J; junction bases left unmatched: 8. Here the CDR3 reads CASSFRQGGYYEQYF. The DNA for the CDR3 is TGTGCCAGCAGCTTCCGACAGGGCGGGTACTACGAGCAGTACTTC.

The chain uses TRBV19 and TRBJ2-1; D is ambiguous. V shed 4 bases and J shed 4 bases, with 17 bases lying between them. Germline CDR1 is LNHDA and CDR2 is SQIVND (reference sequence). This CDR3 has 16 residues. DNA of the CDR3: TGTGCCAGTAGTAGAGCAGGTGGAATTGGATACAATGAGCAGTTCTTC. Translated, it gives CASSRAGGIGYNEQFF.

This clone was observed once. This chain uses TRBV3-1 (or the pseudogene TRBV3-2) with TRBJ2-3; weak D call: TRBD1 (6 bases). The germline gives CDR1 LGHDT, CDR2 YNNKEL (reference sequence). This CDR3 region has 14 residues. The germline V and J ends were trimmed by 0 bases and 6 bases, with 10 bases remaining between them. The CDR3 DNA sequence: TGTGCCAGCAGCCAAGACAGGGGCCGGGATACGCAGTATTTT. Amino acid sequence: CASSQDRGRDTQYF.

The chain couples TRBV6-5 to TRBJ1-1; the match to TRBD1 covers 10 bases. Trimming took 5 bases from V and 4 from J; bases not matched to a gene: 7. The CDR3 has 15 amino acids. Germline V CDR1 and CDR2: MNHEY, SVGAGI. CDR3 bases: TGTGCCAGCAGTAAGTCGGGACAGGGGCGCACTGAAGCTTTCTTT. It codes for CASSKSGQGRTEAFF.

CDR3: CASSAEWGHTEAFF. In DNA, the CDR3 is TGTGCCAGCAGCGCCGAGTGGGGTCACACTGAAGCTTTCTTT. This chain connects TRBV9 to TRBJ1-1; D call uncertain. This CDR3 has 14 residues. Trimming took off 3 bases at V and 3 bases at J, with 12 bases between the two ends. Germline CDR1 SGDLS, CDR2 YYNGEE.